The clone carrying this T cell receptor (beta chain) has only a few counts. No antigen is known for it. The CDR3 is 17 amino acids. Germline-derived CDR1 and CDR2 are SGHTA and FQGTGA. V shed 5 bases and J 0 bases; nucleotides not matched to a gene: 6. The entry originates in a study of T cells in localized non-small cell lung cancer. Only in-frame clones appear in the TCRdb table, and some are missing; sequencing was by immunoSEQ multiplex PCR. The table records more than 30,000 clones, approximately 91% of them present only once. Study observations and caveats: Heterogeneity stays possible, as sequencing covered only one tumor region. Within adjacent lung there appeared a median approximately 60 of the top 100 tumor clones. The highest T cell clonality was in uninvolved adjacent lung, above tumor. Higher blood T cell density tracked longer overall survival.

The chain joins TRBV7-3 to TRBJ2-1; TRBD1 aligns across 11 bases. The sequences come from peripheral blood mononuclear cells, collected before any cancer treatment. This sequence was found in a woman aged 40 to 75 with stage III lung adenocarcinoma. The CDR3 nucleotides are TGTGCCAGCAGCCCGCCAGGGACAGGGGGCTCCTACAATGAGCAGTTCTTC. Protein: CASSPPGTGGSYNEQFF.